Below, one T cell receptor (beta chain) is given with its context. Its specificity is not known. Study-level results: Tumor memory CD4+ T cell TCR gene usage clustered with blood and lymph node memory CD4+ cells and lymph node naive CD4+ cells. Greatest tumor Treg TCR overlap was with tumor naive CD4+ cells.

Naive CD4+ cells had CD25+ Tregs removed. The CDR3 has 11 amino acids. V shed 0 bases and J shed 8 bases, with 3 bases lying between them. From germline, CDR1 is SGHRS and CDR2 YFSETQ. Constant-region reverse primers amplified full-length variable regions, followed by semi-nested Nested Universal Primer A PCR. TCRdb independently ran MiXCR on the 5' RACE reads; one entry per CDR3 protein. The sample holds tens of thousands of distinct CDR3 sequences, about 25% seen once. The sample was tumor-infiltrating naive CD4+ T cells sorted from the breast tumor. Subset denoted: naive CD4+ T cells, CD4+CD45RA+CD25-. This TCR was recovered from a female donor with breast cancer. The gene calls are TRBV5-1 and TRBJ2-1, with D uncertain. CDR3 protein: CASSLGYEQFF. In nucleotides, the CDR3 is TGCGCCAGCAGCTTGGGGTATGAGCAGTTCTTC.